At least ten counts were recorded for the clone carrying this TCR beta chain. This specimen comes from a study of T cells of healthy individuals. Each CDR3 protein gets one entry after TCRdb re-called the 5' RACE reads with MiXCR. The table shows tens of thousands of distinct CDR3 sequences, with about 15% occurring only once. CDR3 length: 11 residues. V was trimmed by 4 bases and J by 8 bases, leaving 9 bases between them. The germline V gene has CDR1 SQVTM and CDR2 ANQGSEA. V is TRBV29-1 and J is TRBJ2-1; D remains unclear. The TCR sequence derives from a human donor in good health. This CDR3 reads CSVAQDDEQFF. CDR3 DNA: TGCAGCGTTGCTCAGGACGATGAGCAGTTCTTC.